The sequence of this T cell receptor (beta chain) was determined in a study of long-term antiretroviral therapy in people with HIV. Study-level results: Repertoires looked antigen-experienced, with only a slight naive shift after ART.

The germline gives CDR1 MNHEY, CDR2 SMNVEV (reference sequence). The CDR3 totals 15 residues. Between the trimmed V and J ends, which lost 3 bases and 3 bases, there was a span of 12 bases. As concerns this clone: Antigen unknown.

The assay used was immunoSEQ (version v3.0), run at survey level. TCRdb keeps only in-frame clones here, not all; method: immunoSEQ multiplex PCR. This table holds about 30,000 clones, about 88% found once. The source was unsorted PBMCs, collected 2 years after starting antiretroviral therapy. The chain joins TRBV27 to TRBJ1-5; TRBD1 is a possible D gene (5 bases). The receptor comes from a man over 45 with HIV. CDR3 in amino acids: CASSLTGGFNQPQHF. The CDR3 DNA reads as TGTGCCAGCAGTTTGACCGGGGGTTTCAATCAGCCCCAGCATTTT.